The source of this T cell receptor beta chain is a study of OX40 agonist ivuxolimab in advanced cancers. Background on the study: Administration of intravenous ivuxolimab to patients occurred every 2 weeks at 0.01 to 10 mg/kg. Study-level results: Within 6 weeks, CD4+ and CD8+ blood T cells expanded clonally at 0.1 to 3.0 mg/kg. There were, on average, more expanded clones in CD8+ T cells than in CD4+.

Autoimmune disease history or systemic immunosuppression excluded patients. This clone was recorded only once. No antigen is known for it. The sample has other DNA sequences that encode this CDR3 too. CDR1 and CDR2 from the germline V gene are MDHEN and SYDVKM. This CDR3 has 11 amino acids. Trimming cost V 5 bases and J 3 bases, with 5 bases left between them. The data were produced by immunoSEQ multiplex PCR, yet TCRdb's version contains in-frame clones alone and is incomplete. The sample has approximately 84,000 clones; around nine tenths are singletons. The sample here was CD4+ or CD8+ T cells sorted from blood, taken in a trial of the OX40 agonist ivuxolimab. The TCR comes from an adult with an advanced solid tumor such as melanoma, head and neck, liver or kidney cancer. V is TRBV28 and J is TRBJ2-7; D unclear. In DNA form, the CDR3 reads TGTGCCAGCAGTCTCCGCTACGAGCAGTACTTC. Encoded protein: CASSLRYEQYF.